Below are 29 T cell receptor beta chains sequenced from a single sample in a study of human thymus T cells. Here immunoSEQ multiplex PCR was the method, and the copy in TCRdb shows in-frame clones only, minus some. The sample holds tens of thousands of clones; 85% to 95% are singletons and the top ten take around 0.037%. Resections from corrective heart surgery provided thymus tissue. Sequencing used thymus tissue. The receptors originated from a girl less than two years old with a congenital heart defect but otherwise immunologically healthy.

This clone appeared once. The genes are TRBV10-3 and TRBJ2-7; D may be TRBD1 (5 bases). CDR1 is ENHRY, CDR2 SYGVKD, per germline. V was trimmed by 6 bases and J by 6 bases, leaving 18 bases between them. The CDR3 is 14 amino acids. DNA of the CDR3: TGTGCCATCAGACTTCAATTAGCTAGGGGCGAGCAGTACTTC. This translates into CAIRLQLARGEQYF.

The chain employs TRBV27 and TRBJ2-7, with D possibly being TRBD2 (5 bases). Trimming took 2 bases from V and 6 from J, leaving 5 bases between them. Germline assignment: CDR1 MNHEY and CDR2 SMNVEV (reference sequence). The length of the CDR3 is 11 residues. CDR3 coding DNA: TGTGCCAGCAGTTTACGGGGCGAGCAGTACTTC. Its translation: CASSLRGEQYF.

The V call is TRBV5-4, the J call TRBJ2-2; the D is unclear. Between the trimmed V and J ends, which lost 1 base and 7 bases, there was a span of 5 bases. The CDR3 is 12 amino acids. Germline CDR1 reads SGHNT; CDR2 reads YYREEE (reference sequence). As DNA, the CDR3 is TGTGCCAGCAGCTTGTGGGGCGGGGAGCTGTTTTTT. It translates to CASSLWGGELFF. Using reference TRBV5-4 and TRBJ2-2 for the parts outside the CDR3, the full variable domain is ETGVTQSPTHLIKTRGQQVTLRCSSQSGHNTVSWYQQALGQGPQFIFQYYREEENGRGNFPPRFSGLQFPNYSSELNVNALELDDSALYLCASSLWGGELFFGEGSRLTVL.

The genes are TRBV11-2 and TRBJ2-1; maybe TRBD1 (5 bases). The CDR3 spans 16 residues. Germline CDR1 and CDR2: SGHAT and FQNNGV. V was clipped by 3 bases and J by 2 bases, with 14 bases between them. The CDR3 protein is CASSFRRAYAYNEQFF. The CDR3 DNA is TGTGCCAGCAGCTTCCGCAGGGCCTACGCCTACAATGAGCAGTTCTTC.

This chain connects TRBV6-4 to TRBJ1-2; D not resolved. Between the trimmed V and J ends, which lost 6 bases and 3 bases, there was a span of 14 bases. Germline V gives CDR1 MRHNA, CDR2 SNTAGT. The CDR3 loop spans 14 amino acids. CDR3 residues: CASRASQWDYGYTF. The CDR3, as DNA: TGTGCCAGCAGAGCATCCCAATGGGACTATGGCTACACCTTC.

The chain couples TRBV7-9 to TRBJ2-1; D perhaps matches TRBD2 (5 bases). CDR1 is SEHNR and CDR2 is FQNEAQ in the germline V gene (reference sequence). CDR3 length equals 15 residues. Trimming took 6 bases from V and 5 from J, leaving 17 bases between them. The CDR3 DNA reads TGTGCCAGCAGTTTAAGGACTGTAGTCGACAATGAGCAGTTCTTC. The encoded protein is CASSLRTVVDNEQFF.

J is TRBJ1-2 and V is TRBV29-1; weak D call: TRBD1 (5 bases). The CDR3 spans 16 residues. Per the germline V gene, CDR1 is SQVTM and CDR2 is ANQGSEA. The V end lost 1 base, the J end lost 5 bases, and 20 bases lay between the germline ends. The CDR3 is CSVEVPWDGGPYGYTF. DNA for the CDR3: TGCAGCGTTGAAGTGCCCTGGGACGGTGGGCCGTATGGCTACACCTTC.

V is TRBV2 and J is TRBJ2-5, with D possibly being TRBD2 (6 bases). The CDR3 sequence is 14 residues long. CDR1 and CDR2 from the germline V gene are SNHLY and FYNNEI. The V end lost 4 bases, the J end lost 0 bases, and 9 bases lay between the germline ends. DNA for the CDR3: TGTGCCAGCAGTGGGGGGGTGTACCAAGAGACCCAGTACTTC. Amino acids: CASSGGVYQETQYF. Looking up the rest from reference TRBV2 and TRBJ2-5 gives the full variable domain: EPEVTQTPSHQVTQMGQEVILRCVPISNHLYFYWYRQILGQKVEFLVSFYNNEISEKSEIFDDQFSVERPDGSNFTLKIRSTKLEDSAMYFCASSGGVYQETQYFGPGTRLLVL.

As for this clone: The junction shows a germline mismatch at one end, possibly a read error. CDR3 residues: CSVEGGGTEAFF. CDR3 coding DNA: TGCAGCGTCGAAGGGGGTGGCACTGAAGCTTTCTTT. This chain joins TRBV29-1 and TRBJ1-1; tentatively, D is TRBD1 (6 bases). Looked up from germline, CDR1 is SQVTM and CDR2 is ANQGSEA. CDR3 size: 12 residues. The full variable domain, rest sourced from reference TRBV29-1 and TRBJ1-1, is SAVISQKPSRDICQRGTSLTIQCQVDSQVTMMFWYRQQPGQSLTLIATANQGSEATYESGFVIDKFPISRPNLTFSTLTVSNMSPEDSSIYLCSVEGGGTEAFFGQGTRLTVV.

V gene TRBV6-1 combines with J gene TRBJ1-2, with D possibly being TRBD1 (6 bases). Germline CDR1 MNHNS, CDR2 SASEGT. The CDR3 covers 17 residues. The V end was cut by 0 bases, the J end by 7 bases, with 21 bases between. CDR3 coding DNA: TGTGCCAGCAGTGAAGCAGGCAGACAGAGGAGGGGGACTGGCTACACCTTC. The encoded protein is CASSEAGRQRRGTGYTF.

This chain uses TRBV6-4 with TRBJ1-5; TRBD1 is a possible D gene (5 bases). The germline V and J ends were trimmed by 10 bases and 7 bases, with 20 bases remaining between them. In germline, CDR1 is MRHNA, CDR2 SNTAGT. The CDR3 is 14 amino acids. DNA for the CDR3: TGTGCCACGGGCGAGACAGTGGCAATACAGCCCCAGCATTTT. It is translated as CATGETVAIQPQHF.

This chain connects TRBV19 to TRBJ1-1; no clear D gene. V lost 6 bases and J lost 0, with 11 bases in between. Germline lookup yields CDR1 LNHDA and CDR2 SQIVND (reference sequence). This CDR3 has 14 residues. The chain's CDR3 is CASRTGTLNTEAFF. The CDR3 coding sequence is TGTGCCAGTAGGACGGGTACCCTGAACACTGAAGCTTTCTTT. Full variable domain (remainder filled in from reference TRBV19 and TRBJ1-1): DGGITQSPKYLFRKEGQNVTLSCEQNLNHDAMYWYRQDPGQGLRLIYYSQIVNDFQKGDIAEGYSVSREKKESFPLTVTSAQKNPTAFYLCASRTGTLNTEAFFGQGTRLTVV.

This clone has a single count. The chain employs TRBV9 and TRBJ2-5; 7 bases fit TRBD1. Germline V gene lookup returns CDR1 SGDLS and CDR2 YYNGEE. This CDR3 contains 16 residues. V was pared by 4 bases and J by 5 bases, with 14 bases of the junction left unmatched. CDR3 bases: TGTGCCAGCAGCCCCTACGGGGACAGAGAGAAGGAGACCCAGTACTTC. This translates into CASSPYGDREKETQYF.

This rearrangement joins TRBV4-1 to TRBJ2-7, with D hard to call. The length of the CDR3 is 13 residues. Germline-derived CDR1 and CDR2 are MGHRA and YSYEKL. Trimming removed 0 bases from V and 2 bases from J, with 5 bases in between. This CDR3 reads CASSQDRTYEQYF. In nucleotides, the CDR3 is TGCGCCAGCAGCCAAGATCGCACCTACGAGCAGTACTTC.

This chain's CDR3 is CSVEVREGQDEQYF. CDR3 coding DNA: TGCAGCGTTGAAGTACGGGAGGGCCAAGACGAGCAGTACTTC. The chain uses TRBV29-1 and TRBJ2-7, with 8 positions matching TRBD2. The CDR3 runs 14 residues. With V trimmed by 1 base and J by 5 bases, 7 bases remained unmatched. The germline V gene encodes CDR1 SQVTM and CDR2 ANQGSEA.

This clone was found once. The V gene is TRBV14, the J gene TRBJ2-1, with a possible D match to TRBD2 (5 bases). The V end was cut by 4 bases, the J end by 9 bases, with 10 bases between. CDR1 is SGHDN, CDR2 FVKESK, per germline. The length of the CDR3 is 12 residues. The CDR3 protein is CASSLDCTEQFF. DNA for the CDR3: TGTGCCAGCAGCCTGGACTGTACTGAGCAGTTCTTC.

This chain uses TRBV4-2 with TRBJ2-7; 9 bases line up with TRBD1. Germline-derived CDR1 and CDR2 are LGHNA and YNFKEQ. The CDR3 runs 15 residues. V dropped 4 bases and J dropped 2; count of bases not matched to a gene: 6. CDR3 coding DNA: TGTGCCAGCAGCCTCAAACGGACAGGGGCCTACGAGCAGTACTTC. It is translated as CASSLKRTGAYEQYF.

The CDR3 DNA sequence: TGTGCCAGCAGCTTCGGACCGTTCTATGGCTACACCTTC. Translated, it gives CASSFGPFYGYTF. The chain employs TRBV5-6 and TRBJ1-2; no clear D. The CDR3 runs to 13 residues. V lost 2 bases and J lost 4, with 9 bases in between. CDR1 and CDR2 from the germline V gene are SGHDT and YYEEEE.

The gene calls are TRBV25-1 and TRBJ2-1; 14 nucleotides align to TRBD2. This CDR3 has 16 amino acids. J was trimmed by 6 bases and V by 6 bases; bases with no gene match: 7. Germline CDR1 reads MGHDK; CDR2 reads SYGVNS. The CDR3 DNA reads TGTGCCAGCAGCGACTCGACTAGCGGGAGGGTCAATGAGCAGTTCTTC. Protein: CASSDSTSGRVNEQFF.

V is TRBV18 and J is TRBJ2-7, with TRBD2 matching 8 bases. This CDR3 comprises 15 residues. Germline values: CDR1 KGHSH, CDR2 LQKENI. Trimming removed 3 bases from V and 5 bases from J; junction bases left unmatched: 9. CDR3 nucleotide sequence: TGTGCCAGCTCACCGTCGAGCGGGAGTATCAACGAGCAGTACTTC. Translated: CASSPSSGSINEQYF.

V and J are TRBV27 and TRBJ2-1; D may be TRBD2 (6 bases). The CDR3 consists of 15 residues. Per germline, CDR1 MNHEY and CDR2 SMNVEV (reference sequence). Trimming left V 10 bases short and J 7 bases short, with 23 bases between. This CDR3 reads CATNLTRTMGNEQFF. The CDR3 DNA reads TGTGCCACCAACCTGACTAGGACCATGGGGAATGAGCAGTTCTTC.

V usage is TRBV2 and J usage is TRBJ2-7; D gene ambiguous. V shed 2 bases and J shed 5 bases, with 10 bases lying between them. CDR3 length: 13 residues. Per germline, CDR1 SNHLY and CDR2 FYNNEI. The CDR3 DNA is TGTGCCAGCAGTGAAATCCCCGCCCACGAGCAGTACTTC. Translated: CASSEIPAHEQYF.

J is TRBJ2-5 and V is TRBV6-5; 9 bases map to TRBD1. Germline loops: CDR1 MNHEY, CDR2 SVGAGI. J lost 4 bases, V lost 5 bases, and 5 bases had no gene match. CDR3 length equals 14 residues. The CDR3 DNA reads TGTGCCAGCAGTAACAGGGGGCAGCGAGAGACCCAGTACTTC. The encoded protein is CASSNRGQRETQYF.

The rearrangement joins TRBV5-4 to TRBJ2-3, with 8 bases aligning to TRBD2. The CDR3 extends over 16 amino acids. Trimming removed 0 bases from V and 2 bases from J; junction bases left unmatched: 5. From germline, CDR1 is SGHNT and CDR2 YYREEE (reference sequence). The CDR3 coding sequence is TGTGCCAGCAGCTTGGATCGGGAGGGGACCACAGATACGCAGTATTTT. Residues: CASSLDREGTTDTQYF.

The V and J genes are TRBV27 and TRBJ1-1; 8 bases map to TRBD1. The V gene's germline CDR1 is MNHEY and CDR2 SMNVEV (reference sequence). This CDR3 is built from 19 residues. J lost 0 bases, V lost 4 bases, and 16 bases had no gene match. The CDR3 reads CASSSHMGTGQAVNTEAFF. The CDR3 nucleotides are TGTGCCAGCAGTTCACATATGGGGACGGGACAGGCGGTGAACACTGAAGCTTTCTTT.

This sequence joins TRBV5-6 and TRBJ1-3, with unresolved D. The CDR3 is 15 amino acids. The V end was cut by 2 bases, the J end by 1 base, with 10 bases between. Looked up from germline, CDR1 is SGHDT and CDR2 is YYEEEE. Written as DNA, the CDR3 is TGTGCCAGCAGCTTATCCCCATTATCTGGAAACACCATATATTTT. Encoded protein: CASSLSPLSGNTIYF.

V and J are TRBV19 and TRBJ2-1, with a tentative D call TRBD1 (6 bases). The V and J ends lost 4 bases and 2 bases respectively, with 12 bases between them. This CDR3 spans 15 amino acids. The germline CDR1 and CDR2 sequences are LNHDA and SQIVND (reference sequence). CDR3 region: CASSRVQGPYNEQFF. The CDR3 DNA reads TGTGCCAGTAGTAGAGTACAGGGTCCCTACAATGAGCAGTTCTTC.

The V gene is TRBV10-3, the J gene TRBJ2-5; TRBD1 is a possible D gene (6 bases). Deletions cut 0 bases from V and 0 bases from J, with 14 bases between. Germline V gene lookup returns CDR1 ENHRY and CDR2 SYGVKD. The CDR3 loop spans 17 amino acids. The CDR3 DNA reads TGTGCCATCAGTGAGTCGATCATCTGGACAGACCAAGAGACCCAGTACTTC. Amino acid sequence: CAISESIIWTDQETQYF.

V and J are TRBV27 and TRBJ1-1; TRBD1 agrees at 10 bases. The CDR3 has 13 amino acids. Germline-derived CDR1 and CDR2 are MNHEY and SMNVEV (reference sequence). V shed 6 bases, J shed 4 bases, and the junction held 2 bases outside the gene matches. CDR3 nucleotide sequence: TGTGCCAGCAGGGGGACAGGGGTCACTGAAGCTTTCTTT. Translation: CASRGTGVTEAFF.